This T cell receptor beta chain is from a study of identical twins. Notes on the study in general: Cord blood beta clonotypes that were abundant carried fewer insertions, and memory repertoires showed no such trend. The study found that models underestimated out-of-frame TCR alpha sharing in monozygotic twins.

This clonotype occurred many times. Its antigen remains unidentified. The CDR3 has 15 amino acids. In germline, CDR1 is MDHEN, CDR2 SYDVKM. V dropped 6 bases and J dropped 2; count of bases not matched to a gene: 9. Unique molecular identifiers were in the cDNA, with template-switch universal primer binding. TCRdb re-called the 5' RACE reads with MiXCR, one entry per CDR3 protein. The table has approximately 680,000 distinct CDR3 sequences, just over 7% seen once; the top ten hold roughly 1.5%. The data also belong to a second study, concerning yellow fever vaccine responses in identical twins. Per that study: Reportedly, twins' vaccine T cell responses looked partly convergent and partly personalized.

This receptor was obtained from a woman between 18 and 29 years old in good health. Sequenced input: PBMCs. This chain connects TRBV28 to TRBJ2-7; 8 nucleotides align to TRBD1. CDR3 residues: CASRDRDRRTYEQYF. The DNA for the CDR3 is TGTGCCAGCAGAGACCGGGACAGGAGGACCTACGAGCAGTACTTC.